This T cell receptor (beta chain) appears in the sequencing data of a study of OX40 agonist ivuxolimab in advanced cancers. In the study overall: The patients received agonistic anti-OX40 (CD134) antibody ivuxolimab.

Assay: immunoSEQ multiplex PCR; the TCRdb copy retains only in-frame clones and omits some. The table lists around 80,000 clones, less than 90% of them singletons. The germline CDR1 and CDR2 sequences are MGHRA and YSYEKL. V lost 4 bases and J lost 3; bases outside the gene matches: 1. The CDR3 has 15 amino acids. Anyone with autoimmune disease history or systemic immunosuppression was excluded. Blood samples were obtained at baseline, cycle 4 day 1, and cycle 7 day 1. Points on this clone: Its antigen is not identified.

Study-level points and caveats: Among T cells, CD8+ cells averaged more expanded clones than CD4+ cells.

The sequence was collected from an adult with an advanced solid tumor such as melanoma, head and neck, liver or kidney cancer. This specimen was CD4+ or CD8+ T cells sorted from blood, taken in a trial of the OX40 agonist ivuxolimab. The rearrangement links TRBV4-1 to TRBJ2-1; 12 bases line up with TRBD2. In DNA, the CDR3 is TGCGCCAGCAGCCGACTAGCGGGAGTCTACAATGAGCAGTTCTTC. The encoded protein is CASSRLAGVYNEQFF.